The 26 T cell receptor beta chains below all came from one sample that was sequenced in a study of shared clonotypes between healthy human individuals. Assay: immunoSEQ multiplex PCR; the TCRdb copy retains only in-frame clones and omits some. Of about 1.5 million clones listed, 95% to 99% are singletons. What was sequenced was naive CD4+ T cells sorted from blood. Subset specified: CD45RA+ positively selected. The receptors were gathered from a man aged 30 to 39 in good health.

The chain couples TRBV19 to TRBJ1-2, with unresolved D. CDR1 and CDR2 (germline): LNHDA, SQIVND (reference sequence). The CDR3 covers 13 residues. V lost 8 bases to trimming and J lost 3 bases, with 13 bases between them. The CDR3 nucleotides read TGTGCCAGTGCCGACGCGGTTTACTATGGCTACACCTTC. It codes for CASADAVYYGYTF. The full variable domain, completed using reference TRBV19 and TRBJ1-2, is DGGITQSPKYLFRKEGQNVTLSCEQNLNHDAMYWYRQDPGQGLRLIYYSQIVNDFQKGDIAEGYSVSREKKESFPLTVTSAQKNPTAFYLCASADAVYYGYTFGSGTRLTVV.

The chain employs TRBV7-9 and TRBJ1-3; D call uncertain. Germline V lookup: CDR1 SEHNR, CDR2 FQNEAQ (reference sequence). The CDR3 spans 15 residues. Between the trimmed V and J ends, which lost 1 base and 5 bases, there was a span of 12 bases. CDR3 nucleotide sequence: TGTGCCAGCAGCTTAGTAATCCCAGGCAGAAACACCATATATTTT. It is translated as CASSLVIPGRNTIYF.

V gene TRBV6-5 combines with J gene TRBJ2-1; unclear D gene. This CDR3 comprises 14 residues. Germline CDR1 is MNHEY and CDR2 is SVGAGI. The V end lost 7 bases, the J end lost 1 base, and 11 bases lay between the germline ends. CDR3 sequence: CASTRAESYNEQFF. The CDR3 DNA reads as TGTGCCAGCACTCGGGCAGAGTCCTACAATGAGCAGTTCTTC.

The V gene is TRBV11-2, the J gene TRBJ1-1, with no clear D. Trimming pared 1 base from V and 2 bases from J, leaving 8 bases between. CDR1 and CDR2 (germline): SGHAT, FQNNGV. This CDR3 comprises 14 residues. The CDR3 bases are TGTGCCAGCAGCTTAGTGGGCAGCAACACTGAAGCTTTCTTT. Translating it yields CASSLVGSNTEAFF.

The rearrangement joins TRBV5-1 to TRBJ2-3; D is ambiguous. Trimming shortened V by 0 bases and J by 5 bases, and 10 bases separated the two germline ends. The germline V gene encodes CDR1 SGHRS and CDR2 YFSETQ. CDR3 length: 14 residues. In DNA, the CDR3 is TGCGCCAGCAGCTTGGTCCCACAACTAGATACGCAGTATTTT. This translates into CASSLVPQLDTQYF.

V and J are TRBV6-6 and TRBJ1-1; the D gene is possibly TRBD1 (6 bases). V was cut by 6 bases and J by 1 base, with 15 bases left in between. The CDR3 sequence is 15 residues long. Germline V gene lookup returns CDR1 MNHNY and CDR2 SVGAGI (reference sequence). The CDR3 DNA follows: TGTGCCAGCAGGGAACCCGGGACACCGAACACTGAAGCTTTCTTT. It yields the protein CASREPGTPNTEAFF.

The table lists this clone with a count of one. For the CDR3, the DNA is TGTGCCAGCAGCTTAGATCTGGGACAGAGAAATGAGCAGTTCTTC. Translating it yields CASSLDLGQRNEQFF. V usage is TRBV11-3 and J usage is TRBJ2-1, with 7 positions matching TRBD1. CDR3 length: 15 residues. The V gene end was trimmed by 0 bases and the J gene end by 7 bases; junction bases not matched to a gene: 6. Germline values: CDR1 SGHNT, CDR2 YENEEA.

As DNA, the CDR3 is TGTGCCAGCAAAAACAATAGGGGACCGGACCCTCGGGCGGGTGAGCAGTACTTC. Translated, it gives CASKNNRGPDPRAGEQYF. The chain joins TRBV19 to TRBJ2-7; D may match TRBD1 or TRBD2 (5 bases each). The CDR3 length is 18 residues. Germline loops: CDR1 LNHDA, CDR2 SQIVND (reference sequence). V was clipped by 9 bases and J by 7 bases, with 34 bases between them.

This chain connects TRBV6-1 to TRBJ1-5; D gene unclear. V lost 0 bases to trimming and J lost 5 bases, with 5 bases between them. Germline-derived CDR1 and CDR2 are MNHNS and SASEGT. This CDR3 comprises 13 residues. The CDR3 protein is CASSEAFYQPQHF. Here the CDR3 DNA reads TGTGCCAGCAGTGAAGCGTTCTATCAGCCCCAGCATTTT.

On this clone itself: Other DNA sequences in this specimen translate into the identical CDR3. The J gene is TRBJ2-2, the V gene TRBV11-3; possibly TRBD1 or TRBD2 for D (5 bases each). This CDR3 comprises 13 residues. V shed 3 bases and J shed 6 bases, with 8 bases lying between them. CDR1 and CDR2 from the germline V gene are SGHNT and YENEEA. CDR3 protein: CASSLQGAGELFF. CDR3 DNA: TGTGCCAGCAGCTTGCAGGGAGCCGGGGAGCTGTTTTTT.

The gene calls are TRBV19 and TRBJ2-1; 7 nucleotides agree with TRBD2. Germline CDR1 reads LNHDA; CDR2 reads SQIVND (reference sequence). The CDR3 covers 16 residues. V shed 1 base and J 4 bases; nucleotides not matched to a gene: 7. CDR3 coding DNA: TGTGCCAGTAGTATAGGGGGCGGGAGACATTACAATGAGCAGTTCTTC. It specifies CASSIGGGRHYNEQFF.

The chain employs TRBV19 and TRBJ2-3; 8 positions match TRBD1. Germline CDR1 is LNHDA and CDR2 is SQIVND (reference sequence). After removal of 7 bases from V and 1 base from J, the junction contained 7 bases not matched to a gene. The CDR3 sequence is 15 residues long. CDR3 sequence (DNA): TGTGCCAGTACCGAACGGACAGGGCGCACAGATACGCAGTATTTT. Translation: CASTERTGRTDTQYF.

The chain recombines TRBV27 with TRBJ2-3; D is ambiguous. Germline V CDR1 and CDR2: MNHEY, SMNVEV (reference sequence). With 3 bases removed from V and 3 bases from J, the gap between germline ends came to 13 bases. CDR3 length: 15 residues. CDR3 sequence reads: CASSFNGPTTDTQYF. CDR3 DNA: TGTGCCAGCAGTTTCAATGGGCCGACGACAGATACGCAGTATTTT.

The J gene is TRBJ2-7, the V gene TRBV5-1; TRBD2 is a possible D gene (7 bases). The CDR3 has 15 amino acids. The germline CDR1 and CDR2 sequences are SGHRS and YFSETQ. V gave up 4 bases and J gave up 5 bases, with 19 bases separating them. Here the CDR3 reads CASSTLGGGVHEQYF. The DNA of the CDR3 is TGCGCCAGCAGCACCCTTGGGGGGGGCGTCCACGAGCAGTACTTC.

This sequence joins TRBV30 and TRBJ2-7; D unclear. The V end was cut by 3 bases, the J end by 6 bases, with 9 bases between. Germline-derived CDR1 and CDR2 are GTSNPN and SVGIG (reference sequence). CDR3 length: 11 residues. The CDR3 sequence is CAWRGSREQYF. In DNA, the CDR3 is TGTGCCTGGAGGGGCTCGCGCGAGCAGTACTTC.

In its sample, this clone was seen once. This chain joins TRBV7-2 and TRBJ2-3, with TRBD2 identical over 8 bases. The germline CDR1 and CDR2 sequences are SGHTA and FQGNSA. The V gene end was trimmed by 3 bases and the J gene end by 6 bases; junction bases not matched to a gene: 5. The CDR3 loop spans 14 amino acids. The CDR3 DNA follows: TGTGCCAGCAGCTTCGAGCGGGAGACCGATACGCAGTATTTT. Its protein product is CASSFERETDTQYF.

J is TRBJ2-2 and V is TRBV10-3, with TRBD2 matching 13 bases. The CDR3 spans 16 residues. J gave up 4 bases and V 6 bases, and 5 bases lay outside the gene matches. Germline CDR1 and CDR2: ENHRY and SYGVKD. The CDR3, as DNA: TGTGCCATCAGCTTTACTAGCGGGAGGGGCACCGGGGAGCTGTTTTTT. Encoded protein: CAISFTSGRGTGELFF.

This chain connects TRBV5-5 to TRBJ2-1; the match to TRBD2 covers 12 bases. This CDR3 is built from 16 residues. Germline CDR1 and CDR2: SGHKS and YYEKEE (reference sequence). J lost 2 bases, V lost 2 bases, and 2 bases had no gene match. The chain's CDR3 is CASSFSSGRAYNEQFF. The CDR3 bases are TGTGCCAGCAGCTTCTCTAGCGGGAGGGCCTACAATGAGCAGTTCTTC.

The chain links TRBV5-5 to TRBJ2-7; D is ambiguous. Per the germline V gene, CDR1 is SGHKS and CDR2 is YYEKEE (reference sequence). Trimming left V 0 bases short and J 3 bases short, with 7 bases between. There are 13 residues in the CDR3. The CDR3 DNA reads TGTGCCAGCAGCTTGGGCGCAGGCTACGAGCAGTACTTC. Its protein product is CASSLGAGYEQYF.

CDR3 nucleotides: TGTGCCAGCAGACTTTCGACAGTCTCCTACGAGCAGTACTTC. Translating it yields CASRLSTVSYEQYF. The chain recombines TRBV7-2 with TRBJ2-7; a possible D gene is TRBD1 (5 bases). Germline V gene data show CDR1 as SGHTA and CDR2 as FQGNSA. V was clipped by 6 bases and J by 0 bases, with 12 bases between them. This CDR3 region has 14 residues.

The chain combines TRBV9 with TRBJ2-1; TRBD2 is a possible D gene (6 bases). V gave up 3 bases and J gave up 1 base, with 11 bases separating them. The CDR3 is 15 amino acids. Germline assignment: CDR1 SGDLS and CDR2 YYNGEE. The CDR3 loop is CASSAGVLSYNEQFF. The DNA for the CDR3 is TGTGCCAGCAGCGCGGGGGTGTTATCCTACAATGAGCAGTTCTTC.

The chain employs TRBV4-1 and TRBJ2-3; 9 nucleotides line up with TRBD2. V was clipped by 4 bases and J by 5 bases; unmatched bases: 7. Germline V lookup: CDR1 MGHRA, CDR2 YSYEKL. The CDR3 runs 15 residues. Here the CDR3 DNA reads TGCGCCAGCAGCCGTCAGACTAGCGGAGTAGATACGCAGTATTTT. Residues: CASSRQTSGVDTQYF.

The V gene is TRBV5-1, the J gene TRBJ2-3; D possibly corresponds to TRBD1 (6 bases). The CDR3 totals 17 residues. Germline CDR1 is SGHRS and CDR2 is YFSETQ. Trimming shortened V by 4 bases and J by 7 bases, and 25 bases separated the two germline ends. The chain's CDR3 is CASSPQWDTAFSNTQYF. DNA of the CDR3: TGCGCCAGCAGCCCCCAGTGGGACACCGCTTTTTCTAATACGCAGTATTTT.

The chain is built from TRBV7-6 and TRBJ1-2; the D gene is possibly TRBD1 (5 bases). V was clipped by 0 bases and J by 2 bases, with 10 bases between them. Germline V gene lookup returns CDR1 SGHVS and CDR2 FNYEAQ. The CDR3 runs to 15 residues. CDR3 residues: CASSLAKTANYGYTF. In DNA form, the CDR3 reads TGTGCCAGCAGCTTAGCGAAGACAGCAAACTATGGCTACACCTTC.

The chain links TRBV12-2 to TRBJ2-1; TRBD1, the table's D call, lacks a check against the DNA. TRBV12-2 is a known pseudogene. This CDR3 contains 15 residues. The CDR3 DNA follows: TGTGCAAGTCGCTACAGGGACAGACGATACAATGAGCAGTTCTTC. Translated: CASRYRDRRYNEQFF.

CDR3 in amino acids: CASSSPTGGGWQNGYTF. The CDR3 DNA reads as TGTGCCAGCAGTTCGCCGACAGGGGGCGGATGGCAGAATGGCTACACCTTC. The V call is TRBV28, the J call TRBJ1-2, with 10 positions matching TRBD1. Per the germline V gene, CDR1 is MDHEN and CDR2 is SYDVKM. This CDR3 has 17 amino acids. V shed 4 bases and J 6 bases; nucleotides not matched to a gene: 14.